This paragraph covers one TCR beta chain sequence. The sample comes from a study of CD8 T cells in Susac syndrome. About the study: Patients with Susac syndrome were therapy-naive, taking corticosteroids, with some also receiving intravenous immunoglobulin, or taking intravenous immunoglobulin alone at the time their blood was drawn.

The V gene lost 4 bases and the J gene lost 9 bases, with 16 bases spanning the gap. Germline V CDR1 and CDR2: SGHTA, FQGNSA. The length of the CDR3 is 15 residues. It was negative isolation that provided the CD8+ and CD4+ T cells, whereas TEMRA cells were enriched by FACS. An input of about 0.5 to 1 ug of RNA was subjected to reverse transcription using random hexamers. TCRdb independently ran MiXCR on the immunoSEQ multiplex PCR reads; one entry per CDR3 protein. Of some 150,000 distinct CDR3 sequences listed, approximately 95% were seen once; the top ten hold roughly 0.16%. This clonotype originated in a human donor with Susac syndrome. Specimen: CD4+ T cells from PBMCs. The genes are TRBV7-2 and TRBJ1-6; D is perhaps TRBD1 (6 bases). CDR3 DNA: TGTGCCAGCAGCTCCCCGGGGGGGCTTAGTTCACCCCTCCACTTT. Amino acid sequence: CASSSPGGLSSPLHF.